This T cell receptor (beta chain) was profiled in a study of blood T cell repertoires in COVID-19. About the study: T cells, B-cell-depleted T cells, or PBMCs supplied cDNA or gDNA.

In the authors' methods: Amplification from reference gene primers served as the basis for estimated nucleated cell counts. Method: immunoSEQ multiplex PCR; TCRdb's copy keeps in-frame clones and lacks some. The DNA was the basis for D and trimming; V, J and clone size are from that table. This table holds about 310,000 clones, approximately 90% found once. Germline V gene data show CDR1 as SGHVS and CDR2 as FNYEAQ. This CDR3 is 13 amino acids long. J was trimmed by 6 bases and V by 3 bases; bases with no gene match: 5. J is TRBJ2-7 and V is TRBV7-6; 7 nucleotides match TRBD1. The TCR was taken from a man younger than 35 with active or convalescent COVID-19. The sequenced sample consisted of peripheral blood. CDR3: CASSFLGGTEQYF. The DNA for the CDR3 is TGTGCCAGCAGCTTCTTAGGGGGCACCGAGCAGTACTTC.